Listed here are 13 T cell receptor beta chains from one sample, sequenced in a study of OX40 agonist ivuxolimab in advanced cancers. Libraries were prepared by immunoSEQ multiplex PCR; TCRdb keeps only in-frame clonotypes and omits some of them. The sample has roughly 70,000 clones; about 85% are singletons. Specimen: CD4+ or CD8+ T cells sorted from blood, collected in a trial of the OX40 agonist ivuxolimab. Source of these receptors: an adult with an advanced solid tumor such as melanoma, head and neck, liver or kidney cancer.

In DNA form, the CDR3 reads TGTGCCAGCAGCTTAACGGGACTCACTGAAGCTTTCTTT. The encoded protein is CASSLTGLTEAFF. The gene calls are TRBV11-2 and TRBJ1-1; D is possibly TRBD1 (5 bases). With 2 bases removed from V and 4 bases from J, the gap between germline ends came to 8 bases. Germline values: CDR1 SGHAT, CDR2 FQNNGV. This CDR3 contains 13 residues.

This sequence joins TRBV18 and TRBJ1-6, with TRBD1 as a possible D gene (5 bases). CDR1 and CDR2 (germline): KGHSH, LQKENI. This CDR3 region has 15 residues. V lost 3 bases and J lost 7, with 13 bases in between. CDR3 coding DNA: TGTGCCAGCTCACCCTCCGGGGCGTCAAATTCACCCCTCCACTTT. It encodes CASSPSGASNSPLHF.

This rearrangement joins TRBV6-5 to TRBJ1-1; no clear D. Germline CDR1 is MNHEY and CDR2 is SVGAGI. The CDR3 totals 13 residues. Deletions cut 7 bases from V and 2 bases from J, with 11 bases between. Here the CDR3 reads CASTLGINTEAFF. CDR3 DNA sequence: TGTGCCAGCACTCTAGGCATCAACACTGAAGCTTTCTTT.

The DNA for the CDR3 is TGTGCCAGCTCACCACCGGCACTTTCGAACACTGAAGCTTTCTTT. Protein: CASSPPALSNTEAFF. The J gene is TRBJ1-1, the V gene TRBV18; D unresolved. This CDR3 is built from 15 residues. Trimming left V 0 bases short and J 1 base short, with 9 bases between. Per the germline V gene, CDR1 is KGHSH and CDR2 is LQKENI.

This chain connects TRBV5-1 to TRBJ1-2; TRBD1 agrees at 8 bases. In germline, CDR1 is SGHRS, CDR2 YFSETQ. The CDR3 runs to 14 residues. After removal of 4 bases from V and 6 bases from J, the junction contained 8 bases not matched to a gene. CDR3 nucleotide sequence: TGCGCCAGCAGCCAAGGACAGGGATATGATGGCTACACCTTC. Translation: CASSQGQGYDGYTF.

This chain joins TRBV7-9 and TRBJ1-2; perhaps TRBD1 as D (5 bases). V gave up 5 bases and J gave up 4 bases, with 11 bases separating them. In germline, CDR1 is SEHNR, CDR2 FQNEAQ (reference sequence). The CDR3 is 13 residues long. CDR3 amino acids: CASSVAGPYGYTF. The CDR3 DNA follows: TGTGCCAGCAGCGTGGCGGGGCCCTATGGCTACACCTTC.

The chain couples TRBV6-6 to TRBJ2-3; D uncertain. CDR1 and CDR2 (germline): MNHNY, SVGAGI (reference sequence). This CDR3 has 13 amino acids. V was clipped by 7 bases and J by 1 base, with 9 bases between them. CDR3 region: CASIQAGTDTQYF. CDR3 in DNA: TGTGCCAGCATCCAGGCTGGCACAGATACGCAGTATTTT.

This rearrangement joins TRBV6-1 to TRBJ1-2; D might be TRBD1 (5 bases). Deletions cut 4 bases from V and 0 bases from J, with 15 bases between. This CDR3 spans 16 amino acids. Germline CDR1 reads MNHNS; CDR2 reads SASEGT. The DNA of the CDR3 is TGTGCCAGCAGTGTCATGGGCCGGGGCTCTAACTATGGCTACACCTTC. Translating it yields CASSVMGRGSNYGYTF.

The gene calls are TRBV5-3 and TRBJ2-1; D gene unclear. TRBV5-3 is an ORF, and what it does is uncertain. The CDR3 length is 12 residues. V lost 2 bases and J 5 bases, leaving 5 bases between the germline ends. The DNA for the CDR3 is TGTGCCAGAAGCTTCACGGACAATGAGCAGTTCTTC. It yields the protein CARSFTDNEQFF.

This clone was observed a single time. The chain recombines TRBV2 with TRBJ1-1; TRBD1 agrees at 7 bases. The CDR3 spans 15 residues. V was clipped by 7 bases and J by 6 bases; unmatched bases: 14. The germline CDR1 and CDR2 sequences are SNHLY and FYNNEI. The DNA of the CDR3 is TGTGCCAGCAAAAGCCCCGGGACAGACACCCCTGAAGCTTTCTTT. Translation gives CASKSPGTDTPEAFF.

V and J are TRBV7-2 and TRBJ2-3, with D unclear. This CDR3 spans 12 amino acids. Trimming cost V 1 base and J 5 bases, with 4 bases left between them. Germline-derived CDR1 and CDR2 are SGHTA and FQGNSA. The CDR3 reads CASSLVGDTQYF. For the CDR3, the DNA is TGTGCCAGCAGCTTAGTCGGAGATACGCAGTATTTT. The variable domain in full, completed from reference TRBV7-2 and TRBJ2-3, reads GAGVSQSPSNKVTEKGKDVELRCDPISGHTALYWYRQSLGQGLEFLIYFQGNSAPDKSGLPSDRFSAERTGGSVSTLTIQRTQQEDSAVYLCASSLVGDTQYFGPGTRLTVL.

As concerns this clone: A junction boundary mismatches the germline segment, possibly from a read error. The rearrangement joins TRBV6-6 to TRBJ1-5; TRBD1 aligns across 7 bases. The CDR3 is 14 residues long. Germline-derived CDR1 and CDR2 are MNHNY and SVGAGI (reference sequence). The CDR3 sequence: CAGSLQGTDQPQHF. CDR3 DNA sequence: TGTGCCGGCAGTCTACAGGGGACCGATCAGCCCCAGCATTTT.

The V and J genes are TRBV6-5 and TRBJ1-5; 7 nucleotides match TRBD1. The CDR3 contains 14 residues. CDR1 is MNHEY and CDR2 is SVGAGI in the germline V gene. Losses at the gene ends were 8 bases for V and 6 bases for J; bases not matched to a gene: 10. The CDR3 loop reads CASRPTGAIQPQHF. As DNA, the CDR3 is TGTGCCAGCCGACCCACAGGGGCGATTCAGCCCCAGCATTTT.